Each of the 20 T cell receptor beta chains below was sequenced from the same sample in a study of cytomegalovirus exposure and HLA in healthy donors. PCR employed 60 Vbeta and 13 Jbeta primers. Assay: immunoSEQ multiplex PCR; the TCRdb copy retains only in-frame clones and omits some. The table records some 89,000 clones, around 73% of them present only once. The material sequenced was PBMCs. These receptors all stem from a woman in her thirties or forties in good health and CMV-seropositive.

The table lists this clone with a few counts. V gene TRBV14 combines with J gene TRBJ2-3; D is unresolved. Trimming removed 0 bases at V and 5 bases at J, with 12 bases between. Germline V gene data show CDR1 as SGHDN and CDR2 as FVKESK. The CDR3 is made up of 15 amino acids. CDR3 protein: CASSQDLGPQDTQYF. CDR3 bases: TGTGCCAGCAGCCAAGATCTGGGCCCCCAAGATACGCAGTATTTT.

Concerning this clone itself: One junction end does not reproduce the germline sequence, and a read error may be involved. The V and J genes are TRBV6-5 and TRBJ1-2, with 7 positions matching TRBD1. CDR3 length: 16 residues. Germline CDR1 reads MNHEY; CDR2 reads SVGAGI. The DNA of the CDR3 is TGTGCCAGTAGTTACGCGGGGACAGTTGCTAACTATGGCTACACCTTC. Translating it yields CASSYAGTVANYGYTF.

The chain couples TRBV28 to TRBJ1-5; TRBD1 might be the D (6 bases). V was cut by 2 bases and J by 0 bases, with 23 bases left in between. Germline lookup yields CDR1 MDHEN and CDR2 SYDVKM. There are 20 residues in the CDR3. CDR3 sequence: CASSLMPKITGRGSNQPQHF. CDR3 in DNA: TGTGCCAGCAGTTTAATGCCAAAAATCACAGGGAGGGGTAGCAATCAGCCCCAGCATTTT.

The rearrangement joins TRBV27 to TRBJ2-7, with no clear D. The germline gives CDR1 MNHEY, CDR2 SMNVEV (reference sequence). Trimming removed 2 bases at V and 1 base at J, with 6 bases between. This CDR3 is 13 amino acids long. Here the CDR3 DNA reads TGTGCCAGCAGTTTAGATCAGTCCTACGAGCAGTACTTC. Protein: CASSLDQSYEQYF.

This chain uses TRBV29-1 with TRBJ2-2, with 8 bases identical to TRBD1. The CDR3 runs 16 residues. Germline lookup yields CDR1 SQVTM and CDR2 ANQGSEA. V lost 6 bases, J lost 2 bases, and 11 bases stayed unmatched. CDR3 in DNA: TGCAGCGTACGGACAGGGCGAGGAGGAAACACCGGGGAGCTGTTTTTT. Amino acid sequence: CSVRTGRGGNTGELFF.

This clone was picked up one time. The rearrangement links TRBV5-1 to TRBJ1-1, with TRBD1 matching over 7 bases. CDR1 is SGHRS, CDR2 YFSETQ, per germline. J lost 1 base, V lost 0 bases, and 3 bases had no gene match. CDR3 length: 15 residues. The CDR3 protein is CASSLVAGGNTEAFF. In DNA, the CDR3 is TGCGCCAGCAGCTTGGTGGCAGGGGGGAACACTGAAGCTTTCTTT.

This clone has only one observation. This rearrangement joins TRBV7-9 to TRBJ1-1; maybe TRBD1 (6 bases). This CDR3 spans 14 amino acids. Germline loops: CDR1 SEHNR, CDR2 FQNEAQ (reference sequence). V lost 3 bases, J lost 1 base, and 9 bases lay in between. The chain's CDR3 is CASSFSTGNTEAFF. CDR3 DNA: TGTGCCAGCAGCTTTTCGACAGGGAACACTGAAGCTTTCTTT.

The J gene is TRBJ2-7, the V gene TRBV7-2; TRBD1 matches at 7 bases. The germline CDR1 and CDR2 sequences are SGHTA and FQGNSA. The CDR3 is 18 amino acids. Trimming took 5 bases from V and 2 from J; bases not matched to a gene: 18. In nucleotides, the CDR3 is TGTGCCAGCAGCCTGACGATCCCGAAGACAGGGCGGACCTACGAGCAGTACTTC. It translates to CASSLTIPKTGRTYEQYF.

This clone was seen only a few times. The chain joins TRBV28 to TRBJ2-1; 8 positions match TRBD2. The CDR3 is 12 residues long. With 2 bases clipped from V and 14 bases from J, the junction kept 5 bases outside the gene matches. From germline, CDR1 is MDHEN and CDR2 SYDVKM. CDR3 nucleotides: TGTGCCAGCAGTTTAACCGGGGGGGGTGAGTTCTTC. It is translated as CASSLTGGGEFF. Based on the CDR3 plus reference TRBV28 and TRBJ2-1, the full variable domain is DVKVTQSSRYLVKRTGEKVFLECVQDMDHENMFWYRQDPGLGLRLIYFSYDVKMKEKGDIPEGYSVSREKKERFSLILESASTNQTSMYLCASSLTGGGEFFGPGTRLTVL.

In this sample, this clone turned up once. This sequence joins TRBV28 and TRBJ2-7; TRBD1 aligns across 8 bases. Germline trimming cut 2 bases from V and 2 bases from J; bases unmatched to any gene: 5. The CDR3 length is 15 residues. Germline V gene lookup returns CDR1 MDHEN and CDR2 SYDVKM. CDR3 coding DNA: TGTGCCAGCAGTTTACCGACAGGGGTTACCTACGAGCAGTACTTC. It specifies CASSLPTGVTYEQYF.

The chain has TRBV6-1 and TRBJ2-5; 7 nucleotides line up with TRBD1. This CDR3 has 16 amino acids. The junction had 7 bases not matched to a gene; V was cut back by 2 bases and J by 1 base. From germline, CDR1 is MNHNS and CDR2 SASEGT. The CDR3 reads CASSEPPDRFQETQYF. For the CDR3, the DNA is TGTGCCAGCAGTGAACCACCGGACAGGTTCCAAGAGACCCAGTACTTC.

The rearrangement joins TRBV7-3 to TRBJ2-3; 7 nucleotides match TRBD1. CDR3 length equals 14 residues. The germline gives CDR1 SGHTA, CDR2 FQGTGA. V gave up 5 bases and J gave up 1 base; unmatched junction bases: 3. CDR3 region: CASSRQGGTDTQYF. The DNA for the CDR3 is TGTGCCAGCAGCCGACAGGGAGGCACAGATACGCAGTATTTT.

The chain is built from TRBV14 and TRBJ2-1, with 10 nucleotides matching TRBD2. Germline assignment: CDR1 SGHDN and CDR2 FVKESK. The CDR3 runs to 15 residues. V lost 5 bases and J lost 9; bases outside the gene matches: 10. The CDR3 loop reads CASSLFLAGVREQFF. Written as DNA, the CDR3 is TGTGCCAGCAGCTTATTTCTAGCGGGAGTCCGTGAGCAGTTCTTC.

This clone was observed a handful of times. The chain has TRBV6-1 and TRBJ1-1; no clear D gene. CDR1 and CDR2 (germline): MNHNS, SASEGT. V lost 2 bases and J 9 bases, leaving 10 bases between the germline ends. The CDR3 has 12 amino acids. The CDR3 loop is CASSETVLKAFF. CDR3 in DNA: TGTGCCAGCAGTGAAACGGTACTAAAAGCTTTCTTT.

The chain links TRBV21-1 to TRBJ1-4; TRBD1 is taken as the D call from the table, unchecked against the DNA. TRBV21-1 is reported as a pseudogene. The CDR3 loop spans 15 amino acids. CDR3 sequence (DNA): TGTGCCAGCAGCACGAGGACAGGGGCTAATGAAAAACTGTTTTTT. Amino acids: CASSTRTGANEKLFF.

The V call is TRBV2, the J call TRBJ2-3, with D possibly being TRBD1 (5 bases). The CDR3 loop spans 15 amino acids. Trimming took 6 bases from V and 2 from J, leaving 15 bases between them. Germline V gene sequence: CDR1 SNHLY, CDR2 FYNNEI. The CDR3 nucleotides read TGTGCCAGCAGCGAGAGACAGCTAAACACAGATACGCAGTATTTT. It translates to CASSERQLNTDTQYF. Full variable domain (rest looked up from reference TRBV2 and TRBJ2-3): EPEVTQTPSHQVTQMGQEVILRCVPISNHLYFYWYRQILGQKVEFLVSFYNNEISEKSEIFDDQFSVERPDGSNFTLKIRSTKLEDSAMYFCASSERQLNTDTQYFGPGTRLTVL.

This chain links TRBV28 with TRBJ1-4; tentative D call: TRBD1 (5 bases). This CDR3 region has 16 residues. The germline V gene encodes CDR1 MDHEN and CDR2 SYDVKM. Trimming removed 6 bases from V and 7 bases from J, with 21 bases in between. CDR3 sequence: CASSPPSQGMAEKLFF. The CDR3 nucleotides are TGTGCCAGCAGCCCCCCCTCTCAGGGTATGGCTGAAAAACTGTTTTTT.

The gene calls are TRBV28 and TRBJ2-6; TRBD1 matches 10 bases. Looked up from germline, CDR1 is MDHEN and CDR2 is SYDVKM. Unmatched junction bases numbered 5, after V lost 10 bases and J lost 2 bases. The CDR3 spans 15 residues. In DNA form, the CDR3 reads TGTGCCACCAAGGGACAGGGGACTGGGGCCAACGTCCTGACTTTC. Encoded protein: CATKGQGTGANVLTF.

This clone has only a few counts. The V call is TRBV27, the J call TRBJ2-5; 7 bases are a match to TRBD1. Germline assignment: CDR1 MNHEY and CDR2 SMNVEV (reference sequence). The CDR3 sequence is 15 residues long. The trim removed 5 bases at V and 5 bases at J, leaving 11 bases unmatched. In DNA, the CDR3 is TGTGCCAGCAGTCCCCTGGACAGGTTGGTCGAGACCCAGTACTTC. It is translated as CASSPLDRLVETQYF.

There are a few counts of this clone. The chain is built from TRBV28 and TRBJ1-2, with 7 bases that match TRBD1. CDR1 is MDHEN and CDR2 is SYDVKM in the germline V gene. V lost 6 bases to trimming and J lost 2 bases; unmatched junction nucleotides: 9. This CDR3 is 15 amino acids long. CDR3 sequence (DNA): TGTGCCAGCAGACAACCGGGACAGCTCAACTATGGCTACACCTTC. Its protein product is CASRQPGQLNYGYTF.